These T cell receptor beta chains were read from a single sample in a study of T-cell reconstitution after alpha-beta-depleted transplantation in children. TCRdb reprocessed the PCR reads with MiXCR, giving one entry per CDR3 protein. The sample includes about 830,000 distinct CDR3 sequences, roughly 15% of them seen just once. Sequenced here: PBMCs, mostly from graft donor cells, sampled 360 days after TCRalphabeta/CD19-depleted stem cell transplant. These receptors came from a male patient younger than 18 who had a stem cell transplant for acute lymphoblastic leukemia, so the T cells may come from the graft donor. The CDR3 runs from the conserved cysteine through the conserved F or W. The D gene is left open where the match is weak. Size is stated for part of the rows, as once, few or many counts, or as a class when the clone is expanded.

D gene	CDR3 length	V gene	J gene	clone size	CDR3 DNA	CDR3 protein
NA	15	TRBV15	TRBJ1-2	once	TGTGCCACCAGCAGAACGACGGGACTTCGCTATGGCTACACCTTC	CATSRTTGLRYGYTF
NA	17	TRBV12-3/TRBV12-4	TRBJ1-6	NA	TGTGCCAGCAGTTTCGGGGGGGCCGGCTCCTATAATTCACCCCTCCACTTT	CASSFGGAGSYNSPLHF
NA	14	TRBV19	TRBJ1-1	NA	TGTGCCAGTAGTATAGATCCGGTTCGGACTGAAGCTTTCTTT	CASSIDPVRTEAFF
NA	16	TRBV7-8	TRBJ2-1	NA	TGTGCCAGCAGCTTAGAATGGGGTATCTTCTACAATGAGCAGTTCTTC	CASSLEWGIFYNEQFF
NA	10	TRBV5-5	TRBJ1-3	NA	TGTGCCAGAGAGGGAAACACCATATATTTT	CAREGNTIYF
NA	11	TRBV6-5	TRBJ2-5	NA	TGTGCCAGCAGAATGCGGAAGACCCAGTACTTC	CASRMRKTQYF
NA	16	TRBV5-1	TRBJ2-2	few	TGCGCCAGCAGCTTGGCCTCAGGGCACCACACCGGGGAGCTGTTTTTT	CASSLASGHHTGELFF
TRBD1	14	TRBV5-1	TRBJ1-2	few	TGCGCCAGCAGCCCGACAGGGACTAACTATGGCTACACCTTC	CASSPTGTNYGYTF
NA	14	TRBV11-2	TRBJ1-6	NA	TGTGCCAGCAGCTTACTGGGCAGGGGTACACCCCTCCACTTT	CASSLLGRGTPLHF
TRBD1	15	TRBV5-1	TRBJ1-2	NA	TGCGCCAGCAGCGTAACAGGGGAAGGGTGGCATGGCTACACCTTC	CASSVTGEGWHGYTF
NA	13	TRBV29-1	TRBJ1-2	NA	TGCAGCGTTGAAGATTGGCCAGGCCGAGGCTACACCTTC	CSVEDWPGRGYTF
NA	12	TRBV2	TRBJ2-7	few	TGTGCCAGCAGTGAAAACTCCTACGAGCAGTACTTC	CASSENSYEQYF
TRBD1	14	TRBV6-2/TRBV6-3	TRBJ1-5	many	TGTGCCAGCAGTTACCAACAGGGGTTGCAGCCCCAGCATTTT	CASSYQQGLQPQHF
NA	16	TRBV5-1	TRBJ1-5	few	TGCGCCAGCAGCTTGCAGGGCAGGGGCAGCAATCAGCCCCAGCATTTT	CASSLQGRGSNQPQHF
NA	14	TRBV20-1	TRBJ1-3	NA	TGCAGTGCTAGCGCGGGAAGGAGTGGAAACACCATATATTTT	CSASAGRSGNTIYF
TRBD2	17	TRBV7-6	TRBJ2-4	NA	TGTGCCAGCAGCTTACGGCGCGGGGGGCAGGGCAAAAACATTCAGTACTTC	CASSLRRGGQGKNIQYF
NA	12	TRBV20-1	TRBJ2-3	many	TGCAGCCCTGGCACAGTCACAGATACGCAGTATTTT	CSPGTVTDTQYF
NA	16	TRBV4-1	TRBJ2-6	NA	TGCGCCAGCAGCCAAGTATGGGGGACTGGGGCCAACGTCCTGACTTTC	CASSQVWGTGANVLTF
NA	16	TRBV5-1	TRBJ2-7	NA	TGCGCCAGCAGCCACTTGGGGGCGGGGCCGATCTACGAGCAGTACTTC	CASSHLGAGPIYEQYF
TRBD2	16	TRBV29-1	TRBJ2-7	many	TGCAGCGCCGAACTAGCGGGAGGGGGCCCTCCGGGTGAGCAGTACTTC	CSAELAGGGPPGEQYF
NA	15	TRBV4-1	TRBJ2-1	many	TGCGCCAGCAGCCAAGTGGCCATCCTAGGGGATGAGCAGTTCTTC	CASSQVAILGDEQFF
TRBD2	16	TRBV7-3	TRBJ2-2	many	TGTGCCAGCAGCTCAGCCTCCGGGACTAGCACCGGGGAGCTGTTTTTT	CASSSASGTSTGELFF
NA	14	TRBV14	TRBJ2-7	few	TGTGCCAGCAGCCAAAAGGACCACTCCTACGAGCAGTACTTC	CASSQKDHSYEQYF
TRBD2	15	TRBV4-2	TRBJ2-1	many	TGTGCCAGCAGGCATGGGACTAGCGGGAGGAATGAGCAGTTCTTC	CASRHGTSGRNEQFF
NA	13	TRBV27	TRBJ1-1	many	TGTGCCAGCAGTCAGACAGTGAACACTGAAGCTTTCTTT	CASSQTVNTEAFF
NA	16	TRBV18	TRBJ2-7	NA	TGTGCCAGCTCACCATTTGTCACGACAGGCCCCTACGAGCAGTACTTC	CASSPFVTTGPYEQYF
TRBD2	16	TRBV5-4	TRBJ2-1	NA	TGTGCCAGCAGCTTACCGGGACTAGCGGTCCCGACGGAGCAGTTCTTC	CASSLPGLAVPTEQFF
NA	13	TRBV20-1	TRBJ1-5	NA	TGCAGTGGGACGTGGGGGGGTGGTCAGCCCCAGCATTTT	CSGTWGGGQPQHF
NA	15	TRBV7-2	TRBJ2-7	NA	TGTGCCAGCAGCGAGATGAGCGGTCTATCCTACGAGCAGTACTTC	CASSEMSGLSYEQYF
NA	15	TRBV2	TRBJ1-5	NA	TGTGCCAGCAGTGACTCCCAGGTTCCAGATCAGCCCCAGCATTTT	CASSDSQVPDQPQHF
NA	12	TRBV10-3	TRBJ2-3	many	TGTGCCATCAGTGGGGAGGCAGATACGCAGTATTTT	CAISGEADTQYF
TRBD2	15	TRBV5-1	TRBJ2-1	many	TGCGCCAGCAGCCCCGGACCTAGCGGCTCCATTGAGCAGTTCTTC	CASSPGPSGSIEQFF
NA	13	TRBV11-2	TRBJ2-1	few	TGTGCCAGCAGCTCATGGTCATCGAATGAGCAGTTCTTC	CASSSWSSNEQFF
TRBD1	17	TRBV20-1	TRBJ2-6	few	TGCAGTGCTGTACAGGGGTTGCGTCTTTCTGGGGCCAACGTCCTGACTTTC	CSAVQGLRLSGANVLTF
TRBD1	15	TRBV5-1	TRBJ1-1	NA	TGCGCCAGCAGCTTGGGCCACAGGGGAAGGGATGAAGCTTTCTTT	CASSLGHRGRDEAFF
TRBD1	16	TRBV18	TRBJ2-1	NA	TGTGCCAGTAACCGACAGGGGGAGGCGACTCCCAATGAGCAGTTCTTC	CASNRQGEATPNEQFF
TRBD2	16	TRBV4-1	TRBJ2-7	few	TGCGCCAGCAGCCCTCCTAAGCGGGAGGGCCCCTACGAGCAGTACTTC	CASSPPKREGPYEQYF
NA	15	TRBV12-3/TRBV12-4	TRBJ2-7	few	TGTGCCAGCAAGCTAACAGGGACCCCCGAGTACGAGCAGTACTTC	CASKLTGTPEYEQYF
NA	14	TRBV12-3/TRBV12-4	TRBJ2-2	few	TGTGCCAGCAGTCCCCACCCGAACACCGGGGAGCTGTTTTTT	CASSPHPNTGELFF
NA	13	TRBV29-1	TRBJ2-5	few	TGCAGCGTTGACCCTCAGGGTCAAGAGACCCAGTACTTC	CSVDPQGQETQYF
TRBD2	17	TRBV4-2	TRBJ2-1	NA	TGTGCCAGCAGCCAAGAATCTAGCGGGATCCTTCGGAATGAGCAGTTCTTC	CASSQESSGILRNEQFF
TRBD1	16	TRBV28	TRBJ1-5	NA	TGTGCCAGCAGTCAGTTCCAGGAACAGGGGAATCAGCCCCAGCATTTT	CASSQFQEQGNQPQHF
NA	14	TRBV12-3/TRBV12-4	TRBJ2-1	few	TGTGCCAGCAGTTTAGAGAGTAGACACAATGAGCAGTTCTTC	CASSLESRHNEQFF
TRBD2	19	TRBV12-3/TRBV12-4	TRBJ2-6	few	TGTGCCAGCAGTTTAGGAATCCGGGGAGGGGTCTCTGGGGCCAACGTCCTGACTTTC	CASSLGIRGGVSGANVLTF
TRBD1	13	TRBV12-3/TRBV12-4	TRBJ2-1	few	TGTGCCAGCAGGCAGAAGACAGGGGCGAAGCAGTTCTTC	CASRQKTGAKQFF
NA	18	TRBV12-3/TRBV12-4	TRBJ2-2	NA	TGTGCCAGCAGTCCACCCTACCCAGAGGGTATGGTCCCCGGGGAGCTGTTTTTT	CASSPPYPEGMVPGELFF
NA	16	TRBV7-2	TRBJ2-2	NA	TGTGCCAGCAGCTTAGTCTCGCTATCGAACACCGGGGAGCTGTTTTTT	CASSLVSLSNTGELFF
NA	12	TRBV7-9	TRBJ2-2	few	TGTGCCAGCAGCTTACCCTTCGGGGAGCTGTTTTTT	CASSLPFGELFF
NA	13	TRBV2	TRBJ2-7	NA	TGTGCCAGCAGTCCAGAACCATCCTACGAGCAGTACTTC	CASSPEPSYEQYF
NA	12	TRBV11-2	TRBJ1-6	many	TGTGCCAGCAGCTTAGGGGGACTACCCCTCCACTTT	CASSLGGLPLHF
TRBD2	17	TRBV29-1	TRBJ2-1	NA	TGCAGCGTTTCGAAGCGGGGGCCGGGACTAATCGATCGGGGGCAGTTCTTC	CSVSKRGPGLIDRGQFF